The clone carrying this T cell receptor beta chain was seen many times. The CDR3 covers 18 residues. Trimming took 4 bases from V and 5 from J, leaving 23 bases between them. Germline-derived CDR1 and CDR2 are LGHDT and YNNKEL (reference sequence). The sample comes from a study of kidney transplant recipient with SARS-CoV-2 infection. In TCRdb, the reads were re-called with MiXCR into one record per CDR3 protein. This table has under 250,000 distinct CDR3 sequences, about 28% appearing once. The sequenced sample was a blood sample, obtained at baseline and on approximately day 120 from a kidney transplant recipient. The chain joins TRBV3-1 to TRBJ2-2; D ambiguous. This clonotype was obtained from a male patient in his thirties who had COVID-19 and was a kidney transplant recipient. T cells may partly derive from the graft donor. The CDR3 region is CASSLECPISGLTGELFF. The CDR3 nucleotides are TGTGCCAGCAGCCTCGAGTGTCCCATTTCAGGCTTGACCGGGGAGCTGTTTTTT.